Below, 17 T cell receptor beta chains from the same sample are listed, as sequenced in a study of blood T cell repertoires in COVID-19. Produced via immunoSEQ multiplex PCR; TCRdb's table is partial and in-frame only. The table records hundreds of thousands of clones, roughly 90% of them present only once. Input material: peripheral blood. All receptors come from a woman in her sixties or seventies with acute or convalescent COVID-19.

V usage is TRBV6-6 and J usage is TRBJ2-7; D not certain. There are 13 residues in the CDR3. Trimming cost V 5 bases and J 5 bases, with 13 bases left between them. Germline CDR1 MNHNY, CDR2 SVGAGI (reference sequence). This CDR3 reads CASSDTPRNEQYF. For the CDR3, the DNA is TGTGCCAGCAGTGACACCCCGCGCAACGAGCAGTACTTC.

This clone showed up just once. The chain is built from TRBV2 and TRBJ1-1; 8 nucleotides align to TRBD1. Germline loops: CDR1 SNHLY, CDR2 FYNNEI. Trimming cost V 5 bases and J 4 bases; bases outside gene matches: 18. This CDR3 has 18 residues. CDR3 residues: CASSRNRGDGGAATEAFF. CDR3 nucleotides: TGTGCCAGCAGTAGGAACAGGGGGGACGGAGGAGCTGCCACTGAAGCTTTCTTT.

The J gene is TRBJ2-5, the V gene TRBV5-1; 11 bases align to TRBD2. Germline V CDR1 and CDR2: SGHRS, YFSETQ. V lost 1 base to trimming and J lost 4 bases; unmatched junction nucleotides: 3. The CDR3 consists of 15 residues. This chain's CDR3 is CASSLLAGGSETQYF. DNA for the CDR3: TGCGCCAGCAGCTTGTTAGCGGGGGGGTCAGAGACCCAGTACTTC. The full variable domain, rest sourced from reference TRBV5-1 and TRBJ2-5, is KAGVTQTPRYLIKTRGQQVTLSCSPISGHRSVSWYQQTPGQGLQFLFEYFSETQRNKGNFPGRFSGRQFSNSRSEMNVSTLELGDSALYLCASSLLAGGSETQYFGPGTRLLVL.

The table lists this clone with a count of one. The chain combines TRBV30 with TRBJ2-5; possibly TRBD1 for D (7 bases). V was cut by 6 bases and J by 1 base, with 15 bases left in between. The CDR3 consists of 14 residues. Looked up from germline, CDR1 is GTSNPN and CDR2 is SVGIG (reference sequence). CDR3 residues: CACGRGVGQETQYF. The DNA for the CDR3 is TGTGCCTGTGGCAGGGGGGTTGGCCAAGAGACCCAGTACTTC.

The CDR3 DNA is TGTGCCACCAGTGACCCCACAGGGGCCAAGGGGAAGATGGGTACGCAGTATTTT. Translated: CATSDPTGAKGKMGTQYF. V and J are TRBV24-1 and TRBJ2-3; 7 positions match TRBD1. This CDR3 has 18 residues. V lost 4 bases to trimming and J lost 8 bases; unmatched junction nucleotides: 20. Germline lookup yields CDR1 KGHDR and CDR2 SFDVKD.

The chain recombines TRBV9 with TRBJ1-2; 7 nucleotides line up with TRBD1. Losses at the gene ends were 3 bases for V and 5 bases for J; bases not matched to a gene: 16. Germline V gives CDR1 SGDLS, CDR2 YYNGEE. The CDR3 length is 17 residues. CDR3: CASSAGSGTDLSYGYTF. The CDR3 DNA is TGTGCCAGCAGCGCCGGATCCGGGACAGACCTATCTTATGGCTACACCTTC.

In this sample, this clone turned up a few times. The chain employs TRBV11-1 and TRBJ2-7; D unresolved. Trimming pared 5 bases from V and 7 bases from J, leaving 15 bases between. The germline gives CDR1 SGHAT, CDR2 FQDESV (reference sequence). This CDR3 spans 13 amino acids. CDR3 DNA sequence: TGTGCCAGCAGCAGAAGTCCGACGGAGGAGCAGTACTTC. Translating gives CASSRSPTEEQYF.

This clone was observed once. This chain uses TRBV18 with TRBJ1-5; 11 bases are shared with TRBD1. The CDR3 loop spans 14 amino acids. V was pared by 2 bases and J by 7 bases, with 1 base of the junction left unmatched. Germline loops: CDR1 KGHSH, CDR2 LQKENI. The CDR3 bases are TGTGCCAGCTCACCAGGGACAGGGGGACAGCCCCAGCATTTT. This translates into CASSPGTGGQPQHF.

This clone was found once. The chain is built from TRBV5-1 and TRBJ1-3, with a possible D match to TRBD1 (6 bases). V lost 6 bases and J 0 bases, leaving 16 bases between the germline ends. Germline V gene lookup returns CDR1 SGHRS and CDR2 YFSETQ. This CDR3 has 16 residues. CDR3 DNA sequence: TGCGCCAGCACCCCTGGACAGTTAGACTCTGGAAACACCATATATTTT. It translates to CASTPGQLDSGNTIYF.

The chain carries TRBV27 and TRBJ2-5; 10 bases agree with TRBD1. Trimming at V came to 6 bases and at J to 5 bases, leaving 9 bases not matched to a gene. Germline lookup yields CDR1 MNHEY and CDR2 SMNVEV (reference sequence). The CDR3 runs to 15 residues. The CDR3 reads CASSKVGQGLETQYF. CDR3 sequence (DNA): TGTGCCAGCAGCAAAGTGGGACAGGGGTTGGAGACCCAGTACTTC.

This rearrangement joins TRBV29-1 to TRBJ2-5; D may be TRBD1 (7 bases). The CDR3 is 11 residues long. Per the germline V gene, CDR1 is SQVTM and CDR2 is ANQGSEA. Trimming took off 7 bases at V and 4 bases at J, with 10 bases between the two ends. The chain's CDR3 is CSGGDRETQYF. CDR3 in DNA: TGCAGCGGGGGGGACAGAGAGACCCAGTACTTC.

The chain recombines TRBV5-5 with TRBJ1-5; D uncertain. Trimming took 1 base from V and 7 from J, leaving 12 bases between them. The V gene's germline CDR1 is SGHKS and CDR2 YYEKEE (reference sequence). The CDR3 extends over 14 amino acids. The chain's CDR3 is CASSLYQVQQPQHF. CDR3 DNA: TGTGCCAGCAGCTTGTATCAGGTACAGCAGCCCCAGCATTTT.

The chain employs TRBV27 and TRBJ2-7; 7 positions agree with TRBD2. Germline trimming cut 6 bases from V and 0 bases from J; bases unmatched to any gene: 2. CDR1 is MNHEY and CDR2 is SMNVEV in the germline V gene (reference sequence). The length of the CDR3 is 13 residues. The CDR3 coding sequence is TGTGCCAGCAGACTAGCGTTCTCCTACGAGCAGTACTTC. Amino acids: CASRLAFSYEQYF.

The chain joins TRBV28 to TRBJ1-1, with TRBD1 as a possible D gene (5 bases). From germline, CDR1 is MDHEN and CDR2 SYDVKM. This CDR3 has 13 amino acids. Trimming shortened V by 6 bases and J by 5 bases, and 13 bases separated the two germline ends. The CDR3 protein is CASRLGGGTEAFF. DNA for the CDR3: TGTGCCAGCAGGCTCGGGGGTGGTACTGAAGCTTTCTTT. Based on the CDR3 plus reference TRBV28 and TRBJ1-1, the full variable domain is DVKVTQSSRYLVKRTGEKVFLECVQDMDHENMFWYRQDPGLGLRLIYFSYDVKMKEKGDIPEGYSVSREKKERFSLILESASTNQTSMYLCASRLGGGTEAFFGQGTRLTVV.

This clone turned up a few times. The V call is TRBV10-1, the J call TRBJ1-5; TRBD1 might be the D (5 bases). Germline CDR1 and CDR2: WNHNN and SYGVQD (reference sequence). The ends were cut back, 4 bases at V and 7 bases at J, with 14 bases in the middle. The CDR3 length is 14 residues. Here the CDR3 DNA reads TGCGCCAGCAGTGGGGGGGGAAGGCGGCAGCCCCAGCATTTT. This encodes CASSGGGRRQPQHF.

This sequence joins TRBV3-1 (or the pseudogene TRBV3-2) and TRBJ2-3; the match to TRBD2 covers 8 bases. Germline values: CDR1 LGHDT, CDR2 YNNKEL (reference sequence). CDR3 length: 14 residues. The trim removed 7 bases at V and 3 bases at J, leaving 6 bases unmatched. The CDR3 DNA is TGTGCCAGCACCCTCGGGGGGGGGACAGATACGCAGTATTTT. The encoded protein is CASTLGGGTDTQYF.

The genes are TRBV10-3 and TRBJ2-1; 9 bases align to TRBD1. In germline, CDR1 is ENHRY, CDR2 SYGVKD. CDR3 length equals 20 residues. With 2 bases clipped from V and 9 bases from J, the junction kept 23 bases outside the gene matches. CDR3: CAISEAGQGFNLGEGREQFF. The CDR3 region has the DNA TGTGCCATCAGTGAGGCGGGACAGGGCTTCAACTTGGGGGAGGGCCGTGAGCAGTTCTTC.